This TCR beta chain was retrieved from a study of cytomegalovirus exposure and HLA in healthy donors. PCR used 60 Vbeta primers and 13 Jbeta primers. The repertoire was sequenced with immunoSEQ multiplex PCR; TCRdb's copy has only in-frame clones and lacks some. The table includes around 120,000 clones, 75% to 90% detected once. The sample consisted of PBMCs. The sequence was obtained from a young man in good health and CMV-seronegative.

The DNA for the CDR3 is TGTGCCAGCGGCCCAACTAGTATCCCCGACGAGCAGTACTTC. Residues: CASGPTSIPDEQYF. This chain joins TRBV28 and TRBJ2-7; a possible D gene is TRBD2 (5 bases). The germline V gene has CDR1 MDHEN and CDR2 SYDVKM. This CDR3 region has 14 residues. The V gene lost 8 bases and the J gene lost 5 bases, with 19 bases spanning the gap.